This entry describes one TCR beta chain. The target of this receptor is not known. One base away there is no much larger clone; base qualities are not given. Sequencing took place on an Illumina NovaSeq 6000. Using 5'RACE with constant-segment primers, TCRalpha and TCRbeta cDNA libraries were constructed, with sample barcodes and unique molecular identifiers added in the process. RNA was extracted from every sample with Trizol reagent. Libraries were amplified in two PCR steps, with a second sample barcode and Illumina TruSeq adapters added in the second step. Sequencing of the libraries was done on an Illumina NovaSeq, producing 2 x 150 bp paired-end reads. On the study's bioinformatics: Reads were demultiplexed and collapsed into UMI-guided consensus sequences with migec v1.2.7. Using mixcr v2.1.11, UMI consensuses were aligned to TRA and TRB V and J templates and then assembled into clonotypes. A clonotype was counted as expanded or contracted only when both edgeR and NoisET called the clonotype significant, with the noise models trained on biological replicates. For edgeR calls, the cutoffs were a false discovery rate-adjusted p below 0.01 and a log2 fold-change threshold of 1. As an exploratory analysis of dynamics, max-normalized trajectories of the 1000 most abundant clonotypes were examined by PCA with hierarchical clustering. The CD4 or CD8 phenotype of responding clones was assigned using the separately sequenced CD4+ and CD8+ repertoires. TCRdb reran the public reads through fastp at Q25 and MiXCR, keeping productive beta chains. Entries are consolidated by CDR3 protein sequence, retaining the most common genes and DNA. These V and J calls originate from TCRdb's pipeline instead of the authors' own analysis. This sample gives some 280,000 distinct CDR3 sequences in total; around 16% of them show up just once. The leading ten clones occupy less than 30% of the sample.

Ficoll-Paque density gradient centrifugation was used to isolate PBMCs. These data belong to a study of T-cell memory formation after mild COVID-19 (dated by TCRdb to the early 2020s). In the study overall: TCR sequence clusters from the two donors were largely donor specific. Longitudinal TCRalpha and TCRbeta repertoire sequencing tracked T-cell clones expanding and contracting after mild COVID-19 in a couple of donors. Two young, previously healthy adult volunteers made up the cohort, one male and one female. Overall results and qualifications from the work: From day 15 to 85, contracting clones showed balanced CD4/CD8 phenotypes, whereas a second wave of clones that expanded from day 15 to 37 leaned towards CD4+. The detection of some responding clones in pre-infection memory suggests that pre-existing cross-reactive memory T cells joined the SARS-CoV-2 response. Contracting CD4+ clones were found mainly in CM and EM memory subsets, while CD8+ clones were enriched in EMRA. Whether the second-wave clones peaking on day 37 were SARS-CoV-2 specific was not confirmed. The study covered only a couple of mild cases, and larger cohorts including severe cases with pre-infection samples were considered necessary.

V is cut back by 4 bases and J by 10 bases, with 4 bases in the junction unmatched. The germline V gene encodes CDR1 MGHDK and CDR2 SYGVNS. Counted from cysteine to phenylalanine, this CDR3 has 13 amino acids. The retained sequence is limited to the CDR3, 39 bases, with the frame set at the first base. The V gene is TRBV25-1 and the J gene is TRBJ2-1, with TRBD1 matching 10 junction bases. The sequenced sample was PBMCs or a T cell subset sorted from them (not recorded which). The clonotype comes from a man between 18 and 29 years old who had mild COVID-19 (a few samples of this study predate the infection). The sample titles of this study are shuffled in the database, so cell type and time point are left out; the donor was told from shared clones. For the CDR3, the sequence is CASSGGTGVEQFF. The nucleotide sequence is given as TGTGCCAGCAGTGGAGGGACAGGGGTCGAGCAGTTCTTC.